The T cell receptor (beta chain) described here comes from a study of vaccination and CD4 T cells after COVID-19. Study-wide results and caveats: Spike mono-reactivity was found in 304 of 307 vaccine-specific clones from convalescent patients.

Points on this clonotype: Its cognate antigen is unknown.

Described treatment: approximately nine-day PBMC culture with coronavirus spike peptide pools or control peptides (ViraFEST assay). Trimming removed 0 bases at V and 5 bases at J, with 8 bases between. This CDR3 comprises 15 residues. The germline V gene encodes CDR1 SGHTA and CDR2 FQGNSA. An Oncomine TCR Beta short-read assay was used to sequence the DNA from cultured CD4+ T cells. TCRdb processed the PCR reads anew with MiXCR; each CDR3 protein has one entry. The top ten clones hold about 12% of a sample with over 8,500 distinct CDR3 sequences, roughly 65% of them seen once. V gene TRBV7-2 combines with J gene TRBJ1-6; tentatively, D is TRBD1 (5 bases). This TCR was recovered from a human donor who had recovered from COVID-19. The sample consisted of CD4+ T cells from blood, cultured in vitro. The CDR3 DNA reads as TGTGCCAGCAGCTTAGCGGTACAGGATAATTCACCCCTCCACTTT. This codes for CASSLAVQDNSPLHF.